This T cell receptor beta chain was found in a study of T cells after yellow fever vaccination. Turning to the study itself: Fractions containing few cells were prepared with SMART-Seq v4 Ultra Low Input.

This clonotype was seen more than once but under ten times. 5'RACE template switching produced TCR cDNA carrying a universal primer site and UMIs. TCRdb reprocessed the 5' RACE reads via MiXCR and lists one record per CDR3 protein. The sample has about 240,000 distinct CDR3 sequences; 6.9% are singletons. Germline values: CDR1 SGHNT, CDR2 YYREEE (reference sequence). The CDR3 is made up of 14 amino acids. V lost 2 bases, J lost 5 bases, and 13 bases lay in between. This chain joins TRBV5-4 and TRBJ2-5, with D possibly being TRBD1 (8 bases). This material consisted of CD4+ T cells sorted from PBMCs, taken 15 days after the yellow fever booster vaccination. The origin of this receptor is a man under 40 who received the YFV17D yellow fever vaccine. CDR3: CASSFLQGGETQYF. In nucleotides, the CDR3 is TGTGCCAGCAGCTTTTTACAGGGGGGGGAGACCCAGTACTTC.